Listed here are 9 T cell receptor beta chains from one sample, sequenced in a study of T cells in localized non-small cell lung cancer. Profiled with immunoSEQ multiplex PCR; TCRdb holds only in-frame clones, not every one. The sample yields some 6,300 clones, 40% to 50% seen once. This sample comprised lung tumor tissue, obtained before any cancer treatment. The receptors derive from a woman aged 40 to 75 with stage II squamous cell lung carcinoma.

CDR3 amino acids: CASSQSGTVPYEQYF. DNA of the CDR3: TGTGCCAGCAGCCAAAGCGGGACAGTTCCCTACGAGCAGTACTTC. V usage is TRBV14 and J usage is TRBJ2-7, with D tentatively TRBD1 or TRBD2 (7 bases each). The CDR3 extends over 15 amino acids. The V gene's germline CDR1 is SGHDN and CDR2 FVKESK. V lost 2 bases, J lost 2 bases, and 13 bases lay in between.

This clone was detected only once. The genes are TRBV29-1 and TRBJ2-1, with TRBD2 matching 7 bases. J lost 7 bases, V lost 4 bases, and 10 bases had no gene match. This CDR3 spans 14 amino acids. CDR1 is SQVTM, CDR2 ANQGSEA, per germline. For the CDR3, the DNA is TGCAGCGTTGTGGGTAGCGGGCGTGGTAATGAGCAGTTCTTC. Encoded protein: CSVVGSGRGNEQFF.

This rearrangement joins TRBV10-1 to TRBJ2-7; 8 bases fit TRBD2. V trimming: 0 bases; J trimming: 5 bases; junction bases outside the gene matches: 6. Germline lookup yields CDR1 WNHNN and CDR2 SYGVQD (reference sequence). The CDR3 loop spans 15 amino acids. CDR3 coding DNA: TGCGCCAGCAGTGAGTCCCAGCGGGAGCCCGACGAGCAGTACTTC. It translates to CASSESQREPDEQYF.

The table lists this clone with a few counts. This rearrangement joins TRBV6-8 to TRBJ1-1; 9 bases match TRBD1. CDR1 and CDR2 (germline): MNHGY, SAAAGT. This CDR3 region has 14 residues. V was pared by 6 bases and J by 7 bases, with 9 bases of the junction left unmatched. DNA of the CDR3: TGTGCCAGCAGAAGACAGGGGGTAAGGAATGAAGCTTTCTTT. This gives the protein CASRRQGVRNEAFF.

This clone was seen once. The V and J genes are TRBV5-1 and TRBJ1-1; 9 bases map to TRBD1. Germline loops: CDR1 SGHRS, CDR2 YFSETQ. The CDR3 spans 15 residues. V shed 4 bases, J shed 1 base, and the junction held 5 bases outside the gene matches. In DNA form, the CDR3 reads TGCGCCAGCAGCGTGACAGGGGGGAGGAACACTGAAGCTTTCTTT. Translated, it gives CASSVTGGRNTEAFF.

This clone is judged medium-sized. The V and J genes are TRBV11-3 and TRBJ2-7; the D gene is possibly TRBD1 (5 bases). Deletions cut 5 bases from V and 0 bases from J, with 17 bases between. This CDR3 has 16 amino acids. Per the germline V gene, CDR1 is SGHNT and CDR2 is YENEEA. CDR3 loop: CASSPTATHYSYEQYF. Written as DNA, the CDR3 is TGTGCCAGCAGCCCGACAGCTACTCATTACTCCTACGAGCAGTACTTC.

Turning to this clone: X is used for the amino acid whose nucleotide is unread or ambiguous. V usage is TRBV19 and J usage is TRBJ2-5; a possible D gene is TRBD2 (5 bases). The CDR3 covers 13 residues. Trimming left V 7 bases short and J 5 bases short, with 14 bases between. The germline gives CDR1 LNHDA, CDR2 SQIVND (reference sequence). CDR3 nucleotides: TGTGCCAGTARTATCCTGGGAGAGGAGACCCAGTACTTC. This gives the protein CASXILGEETQYF.

This rearrangement joins TRBV18 to TRBJ1-2, with D maybe TRBD1 (6 bases). There are 17 residues in the CDR3. CDR1 KGHSH and CDR2 LQKENI come from the germline V gene. V was pared by 3 bases and J by 4 bases, with 21 bases between. CDR3 nucleotides: TGTGCCAGCTCACCGGCCTCCCTCTTACAGGGACCCTATGGCTACACCTTC. This encodes CASSPASLLQGPYGYTF.

This chain joins TRBV19 and TRBJ1-6; unclear D gene. Per the germline V gene, CDR1 is LNHDA and CDR2 is SQIVND (reference sequence). This CDR3 comprises 13 residues. Trimming stripped 5 bases from V and 6 bases from J, with 8 bases between. CDR3 sequence reads: CASSVRRNSPLHF. DNA of the CDR3: TGTGCCAGTAGTGTCCGGCGTAATTCACCCCTCCACTTT.